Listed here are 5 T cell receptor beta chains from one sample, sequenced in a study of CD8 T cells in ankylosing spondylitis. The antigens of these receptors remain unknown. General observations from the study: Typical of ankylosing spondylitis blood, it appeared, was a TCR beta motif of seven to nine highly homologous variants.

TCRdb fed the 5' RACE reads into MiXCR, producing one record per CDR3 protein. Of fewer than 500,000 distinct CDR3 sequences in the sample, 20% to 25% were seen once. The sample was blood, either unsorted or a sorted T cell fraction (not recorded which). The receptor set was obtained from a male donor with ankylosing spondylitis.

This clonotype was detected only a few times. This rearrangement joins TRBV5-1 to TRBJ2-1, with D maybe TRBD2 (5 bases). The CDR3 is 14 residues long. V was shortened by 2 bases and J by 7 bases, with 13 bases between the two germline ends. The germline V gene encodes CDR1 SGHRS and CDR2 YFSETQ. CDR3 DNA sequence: TGCGCCAGCAGCTTAGGAGGCATAGAAAATGAGCAGTTCTTC. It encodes CASSLGGIENEQFF.

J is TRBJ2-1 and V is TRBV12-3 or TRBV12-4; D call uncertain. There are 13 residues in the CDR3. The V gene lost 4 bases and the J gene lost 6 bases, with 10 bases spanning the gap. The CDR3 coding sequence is TGTGCCAGCAGTTGGGGTTGGATCAATGAGCAGTTCTTC. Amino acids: CASSWGWINEQFF.

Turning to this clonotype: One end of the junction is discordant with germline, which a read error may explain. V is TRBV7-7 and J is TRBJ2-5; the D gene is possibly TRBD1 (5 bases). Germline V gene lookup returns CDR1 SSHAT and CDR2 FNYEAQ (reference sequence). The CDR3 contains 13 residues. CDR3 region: CASSYDSRETQYF. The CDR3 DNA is TGTGCTAGCAGTTACGACAGTAGGGAGACCCAGTACTTC.

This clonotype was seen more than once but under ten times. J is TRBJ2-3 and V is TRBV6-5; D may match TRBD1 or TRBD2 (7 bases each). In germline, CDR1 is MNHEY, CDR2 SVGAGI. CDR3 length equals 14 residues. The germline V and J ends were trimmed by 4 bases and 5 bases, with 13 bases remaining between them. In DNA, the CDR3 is TGTGCCAGCAGTTGGGGAGGGGGCCTAGATACGCAGTATTTT. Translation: CASSWGGGLDTQYF.

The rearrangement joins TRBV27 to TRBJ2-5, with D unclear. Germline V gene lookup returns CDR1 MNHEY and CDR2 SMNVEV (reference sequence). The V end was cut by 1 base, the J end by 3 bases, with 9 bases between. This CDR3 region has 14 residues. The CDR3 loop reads CASSLFGEEETQYF. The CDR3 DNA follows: TGTGCCAGCAGTTTATTCGGAGAAGAAGAGACCCAGTACTTC.